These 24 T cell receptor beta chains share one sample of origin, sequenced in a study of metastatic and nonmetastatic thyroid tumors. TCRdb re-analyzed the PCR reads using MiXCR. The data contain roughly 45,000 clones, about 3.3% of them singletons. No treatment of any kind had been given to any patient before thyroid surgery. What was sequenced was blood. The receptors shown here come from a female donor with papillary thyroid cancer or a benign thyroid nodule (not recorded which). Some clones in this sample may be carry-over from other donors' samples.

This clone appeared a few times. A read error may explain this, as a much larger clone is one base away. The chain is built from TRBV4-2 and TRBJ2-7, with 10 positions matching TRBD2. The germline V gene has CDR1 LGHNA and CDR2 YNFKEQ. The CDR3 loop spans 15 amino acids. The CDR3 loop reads CASSQEAGGPDERYF. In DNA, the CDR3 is TGTGCCAGCAGCCAAGAAGCGGGAGGGCCAGACGAGCGGTACTTC.

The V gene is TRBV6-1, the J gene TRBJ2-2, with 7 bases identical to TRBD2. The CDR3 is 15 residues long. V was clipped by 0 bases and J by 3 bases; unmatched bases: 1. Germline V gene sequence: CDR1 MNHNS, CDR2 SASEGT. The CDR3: CASSEAGGYTGELFF. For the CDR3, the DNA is TGTGCCAGCAGTGAAGCGGGGGGGTACACCGGGGAGCTGTTTTTT.

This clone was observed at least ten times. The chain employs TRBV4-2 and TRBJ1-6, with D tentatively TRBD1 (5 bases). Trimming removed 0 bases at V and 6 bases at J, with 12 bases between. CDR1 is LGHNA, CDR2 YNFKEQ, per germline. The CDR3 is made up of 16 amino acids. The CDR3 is CASSQELYRSNSPLHF. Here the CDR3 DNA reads TGTGCCAGCAGCCAAGAGTTGTACAGGAGTAATTCACCCCTCCACTTT.

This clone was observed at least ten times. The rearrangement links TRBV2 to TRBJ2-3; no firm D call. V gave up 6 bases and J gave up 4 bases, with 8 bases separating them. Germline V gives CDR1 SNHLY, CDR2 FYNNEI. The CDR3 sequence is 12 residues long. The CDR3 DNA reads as TGTGCCAGCAGACCTAGTGCAGATACGCAGTATTTT. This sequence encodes CASRPSADTQYF.

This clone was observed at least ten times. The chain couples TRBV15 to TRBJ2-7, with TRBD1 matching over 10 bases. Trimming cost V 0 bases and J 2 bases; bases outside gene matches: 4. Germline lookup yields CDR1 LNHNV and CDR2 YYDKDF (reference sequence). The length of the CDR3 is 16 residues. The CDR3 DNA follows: TGTGCCACCAGCAGAGATAGGGGGACAGGGGCCTACGAGCAGTACTTC. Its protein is CATSRDRGTGAYEQYF.

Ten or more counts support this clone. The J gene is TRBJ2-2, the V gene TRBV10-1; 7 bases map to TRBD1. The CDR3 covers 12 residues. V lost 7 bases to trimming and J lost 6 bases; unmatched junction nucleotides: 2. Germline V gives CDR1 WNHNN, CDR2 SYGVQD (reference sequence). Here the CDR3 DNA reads TGCGCCAGCAACCAGGGGGCCGGGGAGCTGTTTTTT. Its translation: CASNQGAGELFF.

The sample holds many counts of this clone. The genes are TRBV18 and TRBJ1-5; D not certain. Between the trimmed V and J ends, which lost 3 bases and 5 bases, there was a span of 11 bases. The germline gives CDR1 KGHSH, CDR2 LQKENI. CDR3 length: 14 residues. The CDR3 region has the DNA TGTGCCAGCTCACCGCAACAAACAGATCAGCCCCAGCATTTT. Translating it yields CASSPQQTDQPQHF.

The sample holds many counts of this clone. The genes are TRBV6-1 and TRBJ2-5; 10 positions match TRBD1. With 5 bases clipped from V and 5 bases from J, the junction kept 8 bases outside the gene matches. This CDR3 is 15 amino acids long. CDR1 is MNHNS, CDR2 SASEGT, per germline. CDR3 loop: CASSRKPGQGETQYF. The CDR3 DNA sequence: TGTGCCAGCAGTCGAAAACCGGGACAGGGGGAGACCCAGTACTTC.

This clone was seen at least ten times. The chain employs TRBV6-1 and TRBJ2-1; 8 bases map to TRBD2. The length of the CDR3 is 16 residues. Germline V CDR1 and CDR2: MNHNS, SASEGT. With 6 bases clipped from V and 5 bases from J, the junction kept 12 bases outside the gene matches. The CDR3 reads CASREAWREADNEQFF. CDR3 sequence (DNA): TGTGCCAGCAGAGAGGCTTGGCGGGAGGCCGACAATGAGCAGTTCTTC.

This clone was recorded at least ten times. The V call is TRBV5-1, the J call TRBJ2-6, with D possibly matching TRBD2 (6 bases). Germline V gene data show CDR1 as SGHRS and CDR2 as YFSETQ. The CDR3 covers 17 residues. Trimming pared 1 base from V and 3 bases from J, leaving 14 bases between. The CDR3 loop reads CASSLFGEVGGANVLTF. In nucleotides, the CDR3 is TGCGCCAGCAGCTTGTTTGGGGAGGTTGGTGGGGCCAACGTCCTGACTTTC.

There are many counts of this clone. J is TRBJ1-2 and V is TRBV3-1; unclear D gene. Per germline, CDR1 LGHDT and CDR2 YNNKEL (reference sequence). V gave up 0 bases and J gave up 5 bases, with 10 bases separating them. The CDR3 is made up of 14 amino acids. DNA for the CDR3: TGTGCCAGCAGCCAAGATCGGAACGGGTATGGCTACACCTTC. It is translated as CASSQDRNGYGYTF.

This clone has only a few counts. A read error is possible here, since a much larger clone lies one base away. The CDR3 spells CSAGTGIGEQYF. Here the CDR3 DNA reads TGCAGCGCCGGGACAGGGATAGGCGAGCAGTACTTC. V usage is TRBV29-1 and J usage is TRBJ2-7, with 9 bases that match TRBD1. The CDR3 extends over 12 amino acids. Germline values: CDR1 SQVTM, CDR2 ANQGSEA. Germline trimming cut 7 bases from V and 6 bases from J; bases unmatched to any gene: 7.

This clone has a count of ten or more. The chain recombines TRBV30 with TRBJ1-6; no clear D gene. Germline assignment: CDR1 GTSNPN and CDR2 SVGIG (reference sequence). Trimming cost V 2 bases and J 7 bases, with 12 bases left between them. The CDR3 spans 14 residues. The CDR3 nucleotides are TGTGCCTGGAGTCTGGGCGCTCCAAATTCACCCCTCCACTTT. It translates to CAWSLGAPNSPLHF.

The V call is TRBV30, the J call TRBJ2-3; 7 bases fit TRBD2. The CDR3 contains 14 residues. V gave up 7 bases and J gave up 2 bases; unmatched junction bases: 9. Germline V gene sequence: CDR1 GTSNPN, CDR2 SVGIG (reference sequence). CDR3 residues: CASPFGGSTDTQYF. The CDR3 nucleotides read TGTGCCTCCCCCTTCGGGGGGTCCACAGATACGCAGTATTTT.

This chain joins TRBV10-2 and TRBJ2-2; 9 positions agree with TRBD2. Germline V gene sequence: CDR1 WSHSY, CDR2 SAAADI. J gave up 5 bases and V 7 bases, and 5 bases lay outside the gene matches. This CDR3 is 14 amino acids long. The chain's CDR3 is CASKRGGGTGELFF. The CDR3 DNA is TGCGCCAGCAAACGCGGGGGGGGAACCGGGGAGCTGTTTTTT.

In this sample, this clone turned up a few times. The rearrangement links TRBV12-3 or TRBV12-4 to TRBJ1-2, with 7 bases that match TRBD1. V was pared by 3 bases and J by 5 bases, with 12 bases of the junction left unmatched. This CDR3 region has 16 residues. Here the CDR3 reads CASSFRQGGGSYGYTF. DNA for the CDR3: TGTGCCAGCAGTTTTAGACAGGGCGGTGGGTCATATGGCTACACCTTC.

The CDR3 bases are TGTGCCAGCAACTATGGACAGGGTGGGCCGCCGCAGCATTTT. It specifies CASNYGQGGPPQHF. The chain has TRBV6-4 and TRBJ1-5, with 8 bases identical to TRBD1. Germline V lookup: CDR1 MRHNA, CDR2 SNTAGT. V lost 7 bases to trimming and J lost 13 bases; unmatched junction nucleotides: 15. This CDR3 has 14 amino acids.

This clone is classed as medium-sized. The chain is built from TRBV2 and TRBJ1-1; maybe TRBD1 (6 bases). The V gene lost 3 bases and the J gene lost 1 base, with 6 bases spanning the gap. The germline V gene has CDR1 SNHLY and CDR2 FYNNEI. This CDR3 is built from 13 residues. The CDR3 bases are TGTGCCAGCAGTGACAGGGGGAACACTGAAGCTTTCTTT. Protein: CASSDRGNTEAFF.

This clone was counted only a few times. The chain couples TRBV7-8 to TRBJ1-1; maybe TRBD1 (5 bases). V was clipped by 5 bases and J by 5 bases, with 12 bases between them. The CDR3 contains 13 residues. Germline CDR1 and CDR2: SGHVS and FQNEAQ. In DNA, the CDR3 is TGTGCCAGCAGCCCGACCCAGGGTACTGAAGCTTTCTTT. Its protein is CASSPTQGTEAFF.

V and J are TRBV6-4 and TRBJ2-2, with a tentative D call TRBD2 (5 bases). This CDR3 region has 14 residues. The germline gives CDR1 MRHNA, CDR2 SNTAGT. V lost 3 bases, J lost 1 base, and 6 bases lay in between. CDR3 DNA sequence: TGTGCCAGCAGTGAGGAGGTGAACACCGGGGAGCTGTTTTTT. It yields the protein CASSEEVNTGELFF.

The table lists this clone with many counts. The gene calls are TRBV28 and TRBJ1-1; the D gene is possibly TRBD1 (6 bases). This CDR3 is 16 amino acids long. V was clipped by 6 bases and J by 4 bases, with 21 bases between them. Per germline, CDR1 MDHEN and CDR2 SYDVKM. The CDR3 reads CASSPTRGGGSTEAFF. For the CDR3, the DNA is TGTGCCAGCAGCCCAACCAGGGGCGGTGGAAGCACTGAAGCTTTCTTT.

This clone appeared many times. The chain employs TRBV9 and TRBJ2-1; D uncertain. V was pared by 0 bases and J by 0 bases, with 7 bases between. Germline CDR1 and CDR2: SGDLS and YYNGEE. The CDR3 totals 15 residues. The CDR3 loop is CASSVGSLSYNEQFF. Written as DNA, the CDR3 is TGTGCCAGCAGCGTAGGGTCGCTCTCCTACAATGAGCAGTTCTTC.

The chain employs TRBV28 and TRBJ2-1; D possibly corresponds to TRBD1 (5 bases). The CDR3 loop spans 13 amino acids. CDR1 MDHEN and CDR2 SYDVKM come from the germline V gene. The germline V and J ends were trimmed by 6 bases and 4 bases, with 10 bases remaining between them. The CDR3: CASSQTVYNEQFF. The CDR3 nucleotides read TGTGCCAGCAGCCAGACAGTTTACAATGAGCAGTTCTTC.

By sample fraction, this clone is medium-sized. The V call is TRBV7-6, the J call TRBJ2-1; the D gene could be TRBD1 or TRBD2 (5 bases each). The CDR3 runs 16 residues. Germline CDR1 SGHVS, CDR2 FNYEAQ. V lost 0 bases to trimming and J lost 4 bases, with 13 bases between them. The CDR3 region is CASSLAGAGLYNEQFF. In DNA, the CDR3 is TGTGCCAGCAGCTTAGCCGGGGCGGGCCTATACAATGAGCAGTTCTTC.